This TCR beta chain was documented in a study of response to subunit inactivated influenza vaccine. The CDR3 is made up of 14 amino acids. In germline, CDR1 is MNHNS, CDR2 SASEGT. Between the trimmed V and J ends, which lost 6 bases and 2 bases, there was a span of 14 bases. Study-level points and caveats: Each seasonal influenza vaccination recruits few new T cells, the authors suggested.

This clonotype was counted only a few times. Antigen specificity is unknown. TCRdb analysed the RT-PCR reads with MiXCR anew, one entry per CDR3 protein. Found here are over 450,000 distinct CDR3 sequences, roughly 13% of them singletons; the top ten hold less than 15%. This TCR was recovered from a man aged 50 or older who received an inactivated influenza vaccine. Sequences were derived from PBMCs from blood, sampled about 40 days after vaccination. This chain joins TRBV6-1 and TRBJ2-7; D possibly corresponds to TRBD1 (6 bases). CDR3 loop: CASRKQGRTYEQYF. The CDR3 DNA reads TGTGCCAGCAGGAAACAGGGTCGAACCTACGAGCAGTACTTC.